One and the same sample provided the 6 T cell receptor beta chains below, sequenced in a study of beta chain features in type 1 diabetes. Every isolated RNA sample was fully reverse transcribed, so sequencing captured expressed TCRB transcripts. The table came from immunoSEQ multiplex PCR; TCRdb's copy has only in-frame clones and leaves some out. This sample yields around 240,000 clones, of which more than 9% are seen a single time; less than 0.035% belongs to the top ten. Sequencing was performed on naive CD4+ T cells from blood. Receptors were obtained from a woman aged 18-35 years in good health.

The V gene is TRBV9, the J gene TRBJ1-1; 10 positions match TRBD1. The CDR3 covers 14 residues. Trimming removed 3 bases from V and 6 bases from J; junction bases left unmatched: 5. CDR1 and CDR2 from the germline V gene are SGDLS and YYNGEE. CDR3 region: CASSERGTGAEAFF. In DNA form, the CDR3 reads TGTGCCAGCAGCGAGAGGGGGACAGGGGCTGAAGCTTTCTTT.

V and J are TRBV7-9 and TRBJ2-7, with a possible D match to TRBD1 (6 bases). The CDR3 covers 16 residues. Trimming took off 3 bases at V and 4 bases at J, with 19 bases between the two ends. The germline V gene has CDR1 SEHNR and CDR2 FQNEAQ (reference sequence). In DNA, the CDR3 is TGTGCCAGCAGCTTCTTTGGGGGCGTGGAGGCATACGAGCAGTACTTC. The encoded protein is CASSFFGGVEAYEQYF.

The rearrangement joins TRBV18 to TRBJ2-1, with TRBD2 matching over 11 bases. Germline CDR1 and CDR2: KGHSH and LQKENI. V lost 3 bases and J lost 3; bases outside the gene matches: 4. CDR3 length: 16 amino acids. CDR3 region: CASSPFGTSGYNEQFF. Here the CDR3 DNA reads TGTGCCAGCTCACCTTTCGGGACTAGCGGCTACAATGAGCAGTTCTTC.

This clone showed up just a few times. V and J are TRBV7-9 and TRBJ2-1; TRBD2 is a possible D gene (5 bases). CDR1 SEHNR and CDR2 FQNEAQ come from the germline V gene (reference sequence). The CDR3 extends over 17 amino acids. Trimming stripped 5 bases from V and 0 bases from J, with 17 bases between. CDR3 residues: CASSHQAGRVSYNEQFF. CDR3 nucleotides: TGTGCCAGCAGCCACCAGGCGGGCAGAGTCTCCTACAATGAGCAGTTCTTC. The full variable domain, with the rest looked up from reference TRBV7-9 and TRBJ2-1, is DTGVSQNPRHKITKRGQNVTFRCDPISEHNRLYWYRQTLGQGPEFLTYFQNEAQLEKSRLLSDRFSAERPKGSFSTLEIQRTEQGDSAMYLCASSHQAGRVSYNEQFFGPGTRLTVL.

This rearrangement joins TRBV18 to TRBJ1-2, with D perhaps matching TRBD1 (6 bases). The CDR3 is 14 amino acids. Germline V gene lookup returns CDR1 KGHSH and CDR2 LQKENI. V was trimmed by 5 bases and J by 3 bases, leaving 13 bases between them. The CDR3 here is CASSLRTADYGYTF. The CDR3 DNA reads as TGTGCCAGCTCATTACGGACAGCGGACTATGGCTACACCTTC.

The chain combines TRBV7-9 with TRBJ1-1; the D is unclear. Per the germline V gene, CDR1 is SEHNR and CDR2 is FQNEAQ (reference sequence). Trimming cost V 4 bases and J 0 bases, with 9 bases left between them. The CDR3 covers 14 residues. CDR3: CASSYGNVNTEAFF. The CDR3 coding sequence is TGTGCCAGCAGCTACGGGAACGTGAACACTGAAGCTTTCTTT.